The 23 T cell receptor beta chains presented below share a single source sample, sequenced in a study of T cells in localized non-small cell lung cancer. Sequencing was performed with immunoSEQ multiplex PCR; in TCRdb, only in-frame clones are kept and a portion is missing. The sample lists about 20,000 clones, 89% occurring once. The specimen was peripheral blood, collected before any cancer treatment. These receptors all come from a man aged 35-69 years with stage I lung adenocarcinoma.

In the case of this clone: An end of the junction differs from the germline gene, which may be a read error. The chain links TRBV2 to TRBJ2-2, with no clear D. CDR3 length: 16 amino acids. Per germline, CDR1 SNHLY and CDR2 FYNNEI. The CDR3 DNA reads TGTGCCAGCAGGGAAGCCTCGGCGGCGAACACCGGGGAGCTGTTTTTT. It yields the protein CASREASAANTGELFF.

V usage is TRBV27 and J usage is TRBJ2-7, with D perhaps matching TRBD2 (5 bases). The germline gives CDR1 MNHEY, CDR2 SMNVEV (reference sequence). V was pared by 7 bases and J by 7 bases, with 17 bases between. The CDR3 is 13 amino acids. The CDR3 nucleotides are TGTGCCAGCACTTCTGCCCCGACGGGGGAGCAGTACTTC. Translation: CASTSAPTGEQYF.

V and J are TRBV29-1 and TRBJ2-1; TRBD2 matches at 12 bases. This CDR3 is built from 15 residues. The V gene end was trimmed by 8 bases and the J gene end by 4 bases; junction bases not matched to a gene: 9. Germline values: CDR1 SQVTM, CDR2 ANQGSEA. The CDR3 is CSFHSSGRGYNEQFF. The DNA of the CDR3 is TGCAGCTTCCACTCTAGCGGGAGGGGGTACAATGAGCAGTTCTTC.

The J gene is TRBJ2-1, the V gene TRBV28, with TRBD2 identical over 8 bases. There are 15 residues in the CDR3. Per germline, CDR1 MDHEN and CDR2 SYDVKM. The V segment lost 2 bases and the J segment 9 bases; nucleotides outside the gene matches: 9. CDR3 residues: CASSLTGTSRPEQFF. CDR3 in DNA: TGTGCCAGCAGTTTAACCGGGACTAGTAGGCCTGAGCAGTTCTTC. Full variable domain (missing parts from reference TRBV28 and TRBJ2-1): DVKVTQSSRYLVKRTGEKVFLECVQDMDHENMFWYRQDPGLGLRLIYFSYDVKMKEKGDIPEGYSVSREKKERFSLILESASTNQTSMYLCASSLTGTSRPEQFFGPGTRLTVL.

The CDR3 DNA sequence: TGTGCCAGCAGTCCGGACAGGGGGAGGGAGCAGTACTTC. It encodes CASSPDRGREQYF. The chain carries TRBV2 and TRBJ2-7; 10 bases fit TRBD1. This CDR3 is 13 amino acids long. Germline lookup yields CDR1 SNHLY and CDR2 FYNNEI. Germline trimming cut 5 bases from V and 7 bases from J; bases unmatched to any gene: 5.

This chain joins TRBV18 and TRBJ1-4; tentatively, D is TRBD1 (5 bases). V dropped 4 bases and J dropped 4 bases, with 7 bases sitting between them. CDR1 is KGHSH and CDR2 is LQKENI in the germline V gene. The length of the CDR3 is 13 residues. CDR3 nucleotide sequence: TGTGCCAGCTCACTTGACAGTAATGAAAAACTGTTTTTT. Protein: CASSLDSNEKLFF.

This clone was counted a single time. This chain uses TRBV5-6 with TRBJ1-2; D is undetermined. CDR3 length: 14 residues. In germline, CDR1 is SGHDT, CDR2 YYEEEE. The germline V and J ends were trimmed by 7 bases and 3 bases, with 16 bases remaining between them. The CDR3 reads CASGQVGSHYGYTF. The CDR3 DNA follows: TGTGCCAGCGGGCAGGTGGGGAGCCACTATGGCTACACCTTC.

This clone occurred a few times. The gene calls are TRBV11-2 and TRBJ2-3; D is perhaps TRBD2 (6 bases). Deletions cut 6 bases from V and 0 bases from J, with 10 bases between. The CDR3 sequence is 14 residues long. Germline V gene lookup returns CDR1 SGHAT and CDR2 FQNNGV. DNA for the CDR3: TGTGCCAGCAGGCGGGGAGCTAGCACAGATACGCAGTATTTT. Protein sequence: CASRRGASTDTQYF.

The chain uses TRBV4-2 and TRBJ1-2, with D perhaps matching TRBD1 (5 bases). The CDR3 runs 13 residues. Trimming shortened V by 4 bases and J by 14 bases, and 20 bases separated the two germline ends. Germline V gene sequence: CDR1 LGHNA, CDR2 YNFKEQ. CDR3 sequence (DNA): TGTGCCAGCAGCCGGCCACAGGAGGCAGCTTTAACCTTC. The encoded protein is CASSRPQEAALTF.

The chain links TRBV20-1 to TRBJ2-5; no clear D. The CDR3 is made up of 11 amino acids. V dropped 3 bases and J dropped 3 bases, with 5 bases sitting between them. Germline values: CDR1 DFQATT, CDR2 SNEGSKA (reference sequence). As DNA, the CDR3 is TGCAGTGCTAGCCAGGAAGAGACCCAGTACTTC. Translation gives CSASQEETQYF.

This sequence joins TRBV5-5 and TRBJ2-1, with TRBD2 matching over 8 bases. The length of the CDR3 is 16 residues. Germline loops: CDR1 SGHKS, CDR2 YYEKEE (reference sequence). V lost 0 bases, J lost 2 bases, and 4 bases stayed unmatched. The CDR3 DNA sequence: TGTGCCAGCAGCTTGGAGGTAGCGGGAACCTACAATGAGCAGTTCTTC. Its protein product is CASSLEVAGTYNEQFF.

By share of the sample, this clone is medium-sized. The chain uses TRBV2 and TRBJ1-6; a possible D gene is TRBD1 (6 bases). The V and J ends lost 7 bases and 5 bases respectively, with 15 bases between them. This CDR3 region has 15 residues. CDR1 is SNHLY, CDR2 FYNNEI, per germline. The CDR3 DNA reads TGTGCCAGCAATCAACAGGGTAGGGATAATTCACCCCTCCACTTT. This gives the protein CASNQQGRDNSPLHF.

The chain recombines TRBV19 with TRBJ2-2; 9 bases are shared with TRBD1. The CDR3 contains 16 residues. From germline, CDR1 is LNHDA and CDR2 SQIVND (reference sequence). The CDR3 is CATRGPQGADTGELFF. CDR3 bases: TGTGCAACGCGCGGCCCACAGGGGGCTGACACCGGGGAGCTGTTTTTT.

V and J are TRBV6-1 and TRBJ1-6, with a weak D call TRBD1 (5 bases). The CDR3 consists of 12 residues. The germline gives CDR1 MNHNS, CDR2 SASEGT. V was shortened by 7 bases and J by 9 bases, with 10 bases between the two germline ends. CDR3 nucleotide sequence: TGTGCCAGCACGGGGCAGTTTTCACCCCTCCACTTT. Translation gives CASTGQFSPLHF.

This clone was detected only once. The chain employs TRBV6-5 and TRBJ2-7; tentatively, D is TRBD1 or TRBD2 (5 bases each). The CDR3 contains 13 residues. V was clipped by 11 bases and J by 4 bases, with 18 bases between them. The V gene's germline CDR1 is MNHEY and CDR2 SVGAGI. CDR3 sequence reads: CAARGESLYEQYF. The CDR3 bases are TGTGCCGCAAGAGGGGAGTCTCTTTACGAGCAGTACTTC.

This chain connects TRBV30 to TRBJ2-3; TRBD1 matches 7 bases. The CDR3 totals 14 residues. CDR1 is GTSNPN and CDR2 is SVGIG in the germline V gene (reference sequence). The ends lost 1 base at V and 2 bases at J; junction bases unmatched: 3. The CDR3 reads CAWSATGATDTQYF. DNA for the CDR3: TGTGCCTGGAGTGCCACAGGGGCCACAGATACGCAGTATTTT. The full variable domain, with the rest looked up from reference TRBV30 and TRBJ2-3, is SQTIHQWPATLVQPVGSPLSLECTVEGTSNPNLYWYRQAAGRGLQLLFYSVGIGQISSEVPQNLSASRPQDRQFILSSKKLLLSDSGFYLCAWSATGATDTQYFGPGTRLTVL.

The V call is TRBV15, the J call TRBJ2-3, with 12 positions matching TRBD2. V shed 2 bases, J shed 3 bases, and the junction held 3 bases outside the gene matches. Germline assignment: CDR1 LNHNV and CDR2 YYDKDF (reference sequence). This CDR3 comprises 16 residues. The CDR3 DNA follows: TGTGCCACCAGCAGACTAGCGGGGGGGCTTACAGATACGCAGTATTTT. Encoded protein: CATSRLAGGLTDTQYF. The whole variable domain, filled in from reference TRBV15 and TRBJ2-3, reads DAMVIQNPRYQVTQFGKPVTLSCSQTLNHNVMYWYQQKSSQAPKLLFHYYDKDFNNEADTPDNFQSRRPNTSFCFLDIRSPGLGDTAMYLCATSRLAGGLTDTQYFGPGTRLTVL.

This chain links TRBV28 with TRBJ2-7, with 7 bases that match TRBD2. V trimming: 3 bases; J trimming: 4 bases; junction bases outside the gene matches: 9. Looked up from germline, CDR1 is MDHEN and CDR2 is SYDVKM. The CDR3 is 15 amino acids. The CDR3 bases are TGTGCCAGCAGTTTCTTATCGGGGGGTGAGTACGAGCAGTACTTC. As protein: CASSFLSGGEYEQYF.

CDR3 sequence (DNA): TGTGCCAGCAGCGTATGTAGGGGCATGGGTATGACCCAGCATTTT. As protein: CASSVCRGMGMTQHF. The V gene is TRBV9, the J gene TRBJ1-5, with D perhaps matching TRBD1 (5 bases). Germline V gene lookup returns CDR1 SGDLS and CDR2 YYNGEE. The CDR3 has 15 amino acids. The V and J ends lost 1 base and 11 bases respectively, with 19 bases between them.

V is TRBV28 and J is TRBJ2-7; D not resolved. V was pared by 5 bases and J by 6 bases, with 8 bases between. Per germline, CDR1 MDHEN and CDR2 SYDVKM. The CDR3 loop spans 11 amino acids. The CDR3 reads CASSPNTEQYF. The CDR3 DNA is TGTGCCAGCAGTCCCAATACCGAGCAGTACTTC.

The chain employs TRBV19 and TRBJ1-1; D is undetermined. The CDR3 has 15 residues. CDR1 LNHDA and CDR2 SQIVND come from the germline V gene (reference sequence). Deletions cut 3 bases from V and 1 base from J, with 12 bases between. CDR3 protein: CASSIGLGPNTEAFF. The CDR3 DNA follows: TGTGCCAGTAGTATCGGGCTGGGCCCGAACACTGAAGCTTTCTTT.

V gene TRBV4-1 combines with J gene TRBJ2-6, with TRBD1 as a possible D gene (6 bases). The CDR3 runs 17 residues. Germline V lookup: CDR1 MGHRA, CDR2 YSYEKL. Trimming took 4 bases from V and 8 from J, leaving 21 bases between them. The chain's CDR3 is CASSLQPGTSRSNVLTF. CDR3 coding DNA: TGCGCCAGCAGCCTACAACCCGGGACATCCCGCTCCAACGTCCTGACTTTC.

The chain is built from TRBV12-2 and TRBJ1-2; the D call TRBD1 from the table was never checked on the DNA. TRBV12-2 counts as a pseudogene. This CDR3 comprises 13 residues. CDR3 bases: TGTGCAAGTCGCTACCCAGGGATGGAGGGCTACACCTTC. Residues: CASRYPGMEGYTF.